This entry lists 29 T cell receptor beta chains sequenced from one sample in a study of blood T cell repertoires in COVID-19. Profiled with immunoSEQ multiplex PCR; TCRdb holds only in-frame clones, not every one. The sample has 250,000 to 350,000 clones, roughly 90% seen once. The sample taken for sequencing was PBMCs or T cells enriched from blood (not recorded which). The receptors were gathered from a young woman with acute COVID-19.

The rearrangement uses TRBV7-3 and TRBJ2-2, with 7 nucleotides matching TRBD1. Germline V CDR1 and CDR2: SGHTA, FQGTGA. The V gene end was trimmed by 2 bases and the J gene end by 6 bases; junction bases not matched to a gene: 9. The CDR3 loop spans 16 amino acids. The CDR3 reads CASSLEGGHPAGELFF. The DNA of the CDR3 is TGTGCCAGCAGCTTAGAAGGGGGCCATCCGGCCGGGGAGCTGTTTTTT.

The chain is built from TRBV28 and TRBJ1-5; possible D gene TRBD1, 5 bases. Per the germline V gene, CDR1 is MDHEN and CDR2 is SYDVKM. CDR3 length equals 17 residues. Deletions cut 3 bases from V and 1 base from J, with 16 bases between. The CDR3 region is CASSFPQGLLSNQPQHF. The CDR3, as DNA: TGTGCCAGCAGTTTCCCCCAGGGCTTATTGAGCAATCAGCCCCAGCATTTT.

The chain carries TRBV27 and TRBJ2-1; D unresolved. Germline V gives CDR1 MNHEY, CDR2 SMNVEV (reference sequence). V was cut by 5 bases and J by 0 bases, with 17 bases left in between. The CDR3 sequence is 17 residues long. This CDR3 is CASSPRLSVFSYNEQFF. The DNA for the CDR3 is TGTGCCAGCAGTCCAAGACTCAGTGTCTTCTCCTACAATGAGCAGTTCTTC.

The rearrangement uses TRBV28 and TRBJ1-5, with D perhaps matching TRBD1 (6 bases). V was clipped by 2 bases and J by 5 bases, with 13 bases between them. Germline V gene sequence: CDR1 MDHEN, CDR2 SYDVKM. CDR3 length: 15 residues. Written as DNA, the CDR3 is TGTGCCAGCAGTTTAAGACAGGTGTCGGATCAGCCCCAGCATTTT. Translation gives CASSLRQVSDQPQHF.

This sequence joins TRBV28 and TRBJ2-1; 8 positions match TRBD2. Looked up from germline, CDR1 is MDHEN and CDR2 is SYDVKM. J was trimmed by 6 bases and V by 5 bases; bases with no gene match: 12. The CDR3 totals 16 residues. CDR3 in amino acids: CASSDPGLVSRNEQFF. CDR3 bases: TGTGCCAGCAGTGACCCGGGACTAGTAAGCCGCAATGAGCAGTTCTTC.

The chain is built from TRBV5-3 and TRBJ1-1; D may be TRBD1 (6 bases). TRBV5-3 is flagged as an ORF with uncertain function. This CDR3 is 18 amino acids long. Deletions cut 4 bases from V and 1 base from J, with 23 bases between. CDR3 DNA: TGTGCCAGAAGCCATAGAAGAGGACAGTGGGCCGGGAACACTGAAGCTTTCTTT. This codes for CARSHRRGQWAGNTEAFF.

This CDR3 reads CASSDAGDRDKLFF. In DNA, the CDR3 is TGTGCCAGCAGTGACGCCGGGGACAGGGATAAACTGTTTTTT. J is TRBJ1-4 and V is TRBV28, with 9 bases that match TRBD1. Trimming at V came to 5 bases and at J to 11 bases, leaving 9 bases not matched to a gene. Germline V lookup: CDR1 MDHEN, CDR2 SYDVKM. The CDR3 has 14 residues.

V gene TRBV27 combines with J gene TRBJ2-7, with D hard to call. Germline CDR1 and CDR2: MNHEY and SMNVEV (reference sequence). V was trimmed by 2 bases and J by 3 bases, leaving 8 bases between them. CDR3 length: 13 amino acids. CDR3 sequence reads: CASSLGPFYEQYF. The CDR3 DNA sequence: TGTGCCAGCAGTTTAGGGCCCTTCTACGAGCAGTACTTC.

The CDR3 loop is CASSSGSLYSPLHF. The CDR3 DNA follows: TGTGCCAGCAGTTCCGGGTCCCTTTATTCACCCCTCCACTTT. V is TRBV28 and J is TRBJ1-6; no clear D. Germline CDR1 is MDHEN and CDR2 is SYDVKM. The V gene lost 4 bases and the J gene lost 8 bases, with 12 bases spanning the gap. The CDR3 loop spans 14 amino acids.

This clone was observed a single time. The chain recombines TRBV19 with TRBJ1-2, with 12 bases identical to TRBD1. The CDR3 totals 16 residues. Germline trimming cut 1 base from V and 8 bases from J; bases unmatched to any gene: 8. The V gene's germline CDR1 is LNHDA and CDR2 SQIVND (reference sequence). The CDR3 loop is CASSIAPGQGAGGYTF. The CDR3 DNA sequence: TGTGCCAGTAGTATAGCCCCGGGACAGGGGGCGGGGGGCTACACCTTC.

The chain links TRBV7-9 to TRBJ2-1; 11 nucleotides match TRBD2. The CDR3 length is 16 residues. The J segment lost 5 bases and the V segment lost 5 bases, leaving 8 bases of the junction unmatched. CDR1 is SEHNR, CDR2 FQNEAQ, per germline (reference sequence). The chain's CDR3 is CASSQKTSGVDNEQFF. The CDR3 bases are TGTGCCAGCAGCCAAAAGACTAGCGGGGTAGACAATGAGCAGTTCTTC. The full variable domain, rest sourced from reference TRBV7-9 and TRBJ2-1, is DTGVSQNPRHKITKRGQNVTFRCDPISEHNRLYWYRQTLGQGPEFLTYFQNEAQLEKSRLLSDRFSAERPKGSFSTLEIQRTEQGDSAMYLCASSQKTSGVDNEQFFGPGTRLTVL.

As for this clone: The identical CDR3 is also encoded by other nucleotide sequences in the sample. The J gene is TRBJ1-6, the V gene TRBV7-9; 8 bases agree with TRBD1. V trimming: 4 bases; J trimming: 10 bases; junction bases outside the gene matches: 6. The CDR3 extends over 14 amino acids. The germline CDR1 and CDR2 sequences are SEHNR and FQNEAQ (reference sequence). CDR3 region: CASSSTGDGSPLHF. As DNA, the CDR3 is TGTGCCAGCAGCTCGACAGGGGATGGCTCACCCCTCCACTTT.

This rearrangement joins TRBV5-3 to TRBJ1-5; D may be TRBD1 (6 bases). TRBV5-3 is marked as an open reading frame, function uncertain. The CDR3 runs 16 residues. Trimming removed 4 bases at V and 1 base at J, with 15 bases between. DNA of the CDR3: TGTGCCAGAAGCCCCAGGGGCCGTTGGAGCAATCAGCCCCAGCATTTT. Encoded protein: CARSPRGRWSNQPQHF.

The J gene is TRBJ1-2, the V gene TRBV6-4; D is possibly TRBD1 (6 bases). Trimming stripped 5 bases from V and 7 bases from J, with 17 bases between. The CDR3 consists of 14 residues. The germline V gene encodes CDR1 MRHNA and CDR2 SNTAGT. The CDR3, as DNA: TGTGCCAGCAGTCAACGACCGGACAGTCTTGGCTACACCTTC. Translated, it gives CASSQRPDSLGYTF.

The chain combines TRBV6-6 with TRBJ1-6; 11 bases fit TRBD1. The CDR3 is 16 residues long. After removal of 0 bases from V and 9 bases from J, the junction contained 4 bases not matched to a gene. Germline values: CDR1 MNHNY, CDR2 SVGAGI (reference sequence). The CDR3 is CASSYSIGTGGSPLHF. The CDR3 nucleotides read TGTGCCAGCAGTTACTCGATCGGGACAGGGGGTTCACCCCTCCACTTT.

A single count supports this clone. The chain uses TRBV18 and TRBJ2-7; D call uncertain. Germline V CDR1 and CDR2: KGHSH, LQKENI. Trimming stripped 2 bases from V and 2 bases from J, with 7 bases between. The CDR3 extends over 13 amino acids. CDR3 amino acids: CASSPIQTYEQYF. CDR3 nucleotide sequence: TGTGCCAGCTCACCAATCCAGACCTACGAGCAGTACTTC.

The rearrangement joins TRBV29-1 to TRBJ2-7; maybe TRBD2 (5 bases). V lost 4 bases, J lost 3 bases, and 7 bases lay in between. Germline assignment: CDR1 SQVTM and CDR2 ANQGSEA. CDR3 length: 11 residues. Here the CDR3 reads CSVGGDYEQYF. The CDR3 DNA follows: TGCAGCGTTGGGGGAGACTACGAGCAGTACTTC.

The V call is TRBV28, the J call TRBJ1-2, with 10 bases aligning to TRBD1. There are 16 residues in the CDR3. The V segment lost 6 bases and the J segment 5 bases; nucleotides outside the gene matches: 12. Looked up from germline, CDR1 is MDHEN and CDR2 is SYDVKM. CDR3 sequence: CASRTPGQGRGYGYTF. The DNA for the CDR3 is TGTGCCAGCAGGACACCGGGACAGGGGAGGGGGTATGGCTACACCTTC.

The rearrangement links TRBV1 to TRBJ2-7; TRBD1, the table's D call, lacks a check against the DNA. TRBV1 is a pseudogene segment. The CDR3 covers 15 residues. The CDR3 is CTSARGQGGSYEQYF. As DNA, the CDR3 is TGCACCAGCGCCAGGGGACAGGGGGGGTCCTACGAGCAGTACTTC.

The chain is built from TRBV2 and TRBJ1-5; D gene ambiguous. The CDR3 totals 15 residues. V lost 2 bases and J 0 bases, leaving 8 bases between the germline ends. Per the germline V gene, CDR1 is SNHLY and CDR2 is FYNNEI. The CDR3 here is CASSEQFNSNQPQHF. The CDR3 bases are TGTGCCAGCAGTGAACAGTTTAATAGCAATCAGCCCCAGCATTTT. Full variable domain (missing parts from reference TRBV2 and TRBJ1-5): EPEVTQTPSHQVTQMGQEVILRCVPISNHLYFYWYRQILGQKVEFLVSFYNNEISEKSEIFDDQFSVERPDGSNFTLKIRSTKLEDSAMYFCASSEQFNSNQPQHFGDGTRLSIL.

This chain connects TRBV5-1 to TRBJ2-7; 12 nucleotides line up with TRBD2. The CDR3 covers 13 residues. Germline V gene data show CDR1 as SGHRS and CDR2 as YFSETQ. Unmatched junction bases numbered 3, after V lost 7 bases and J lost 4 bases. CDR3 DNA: TGCGCCAGCCGACTAGCGGGGGTTTACGAGCAGTACTTC. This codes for CASRLAGVYEQYF.

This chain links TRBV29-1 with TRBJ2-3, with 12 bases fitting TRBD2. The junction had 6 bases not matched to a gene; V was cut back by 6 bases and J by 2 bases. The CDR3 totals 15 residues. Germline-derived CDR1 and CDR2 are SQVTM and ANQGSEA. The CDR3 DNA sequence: TGCAGCGTCCCGACTAGCGGGAGATCCACAGATACGCAGTATTTT. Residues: CSVPTSGRSTDTQYF.

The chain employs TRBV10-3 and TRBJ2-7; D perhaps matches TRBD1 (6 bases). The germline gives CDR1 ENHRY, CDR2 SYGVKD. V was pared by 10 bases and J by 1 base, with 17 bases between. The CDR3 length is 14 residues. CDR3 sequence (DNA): TGTGCCACCTGGGACACTTACCCTTCCTACGAGCAGTACTTC. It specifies CATWDTYPSYEQYF.

The CDR3: CASSPGEFTGLCEQYF. The CDR3 nucleotides are TGTGCCAGCAGCCCGGGGGAGTTTACGGGTCTGTGCGAGCAGTACTTC. The chain is built from TRBV21-1 and TRBJ2-7; the D call in the table, TRBD2, was not verified against the DNA. TRBV21-1 is shown as a pseudogene. The CDR3 extends over 16 amino acids.

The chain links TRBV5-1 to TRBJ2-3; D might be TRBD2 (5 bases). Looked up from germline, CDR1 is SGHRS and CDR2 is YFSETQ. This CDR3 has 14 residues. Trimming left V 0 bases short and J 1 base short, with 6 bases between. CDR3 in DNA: TGCGCCAGCAGCTTGGAGGAGGGCACAGATACGCAGTATTTT. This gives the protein CASSLEEGTDTQYF. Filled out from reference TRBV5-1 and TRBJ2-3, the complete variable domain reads KAGVTQTPRYLIKTRGQQVTLSCSPISGHRSVSWYQQTPGQGLQFLFEYFSETQRNKGNFPGRFSGRQFSNSRSEMNVSTLELGDSALYLCASSLEEGTDTQYFGPGTRLTVL.

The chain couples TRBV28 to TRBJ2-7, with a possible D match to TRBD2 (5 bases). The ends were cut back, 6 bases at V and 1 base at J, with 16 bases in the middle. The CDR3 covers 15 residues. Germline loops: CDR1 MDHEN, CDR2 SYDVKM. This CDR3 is CASSPPGVLSYEQYF. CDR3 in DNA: TGTGCCAGCAGCCCCCCCGGGGTGCTTTCCTACGAGCAGTACTTC.

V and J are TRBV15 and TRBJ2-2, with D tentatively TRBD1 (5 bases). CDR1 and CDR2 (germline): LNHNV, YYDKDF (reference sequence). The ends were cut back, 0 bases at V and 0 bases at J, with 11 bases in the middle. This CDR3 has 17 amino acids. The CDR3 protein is CATSRDQGSSNTGELFF. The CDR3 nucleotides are TGTGCCACCAGCAGAGATCAGGGATCCTCGAACACCGGGGAGCTGTTTTTT.

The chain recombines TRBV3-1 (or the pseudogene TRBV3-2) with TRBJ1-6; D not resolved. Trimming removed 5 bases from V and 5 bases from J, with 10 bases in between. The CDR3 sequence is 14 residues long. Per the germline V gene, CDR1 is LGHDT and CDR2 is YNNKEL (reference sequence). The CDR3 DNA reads TGTGCCAGCAGCTTGGGCCTAAATAATTCACCCCTCCACTTT. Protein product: CASSLGLNNSPLHF.

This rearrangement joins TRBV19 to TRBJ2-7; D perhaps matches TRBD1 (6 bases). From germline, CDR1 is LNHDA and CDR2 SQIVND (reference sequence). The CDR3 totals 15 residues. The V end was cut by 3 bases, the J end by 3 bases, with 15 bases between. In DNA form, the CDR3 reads TGTGCCAGTAGTATGTATGGACAGCCTAACTACGAGCAGTACTTC. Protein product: CASSMYGQPNYEQYF.